This entry is about one T cell receptor (beta chain). The antigen is unknown. At one of its ends the junction is not consistent with the germline gene, which may arise from a read error. This specimen belongs to a study of Ad26.COV2.S vaccination and SARS-CoV-2 variants. Whole-study context: COV1001, an Ad26.COV2.S trial, supplied this vaccine-arm donor. Ad26.COV2.S given intramuscularly, once or twice 56 days apart.

Study-wide results and caveats: The TCR breadth and depth analyses may have produced an underestimate of total T cell responses.

TCRdb's copy holds only in-frame clones and misses some; the assay was immunoSEQ multiplex PCR. The sample has almost 400,000 clones, about 91% seen once. Treatment: approximately 18 received Ad26.COV2.S at low or high dose, single or two shots; about 5 received placebo; per-sample allocation not given. Sample collection was performed on day 63 after the first vaccine or placebo injection. In the vaccine, an Ad26 vector expressed the SARS-CoV-2 spike of the Wuhan strain. Germline CDR1 reads SSHAT; CDR2 reads FNYEAQ (reference sequence). The CDR3 is 14 amino acids. This material consisted of peripheral blood, taken in a trial of Ad26.COV2.S vaccine versus placebo. V and J are TRBV7-7 and TRBJ2-2; a possible D gene is TRBD1 (5 bases). The receptor comes from a person aged 18 to 59 who received the Ad26.COV2.S COVID-19 vaccine or a placebo. The CDR3 is CASSYRPNTGELFF. The CDR3 coding sequence is TGTGCTAGCAGCTACAGGCCCAACACCGGGGAGCTGTTTTTT.